This TCR beta chain was obtained from a study of glioma-infiltrating T cells. V shed 5 bases, J shed 5 bases, and the junction held 7 bases outside the gene matches. Germline lookup yields CDR1 MNHNS and CDR2 SASEGT. CDR3 length: 15 residues. General study points: Above-expected tissue-blood divergence occurred in all gliomas, most in low-grade ones. Tissue and blood shared very few CDR3 sequences.

Amplification of TCR alpha and beta CDR3 regions from RNA used iRepertoire nested multiplex PCR. TCRdb processed the multiplex PCR reads anew with MiXCR; each CDR3 protein has one entry. The repertoire holds 150,000 or so distinct CDR3 sequences, approximately 39% seen once, with around 18% in the top ten. This clonotype appeared a few times. Its antigen remains unidentified. This TCR came from a human donor with low-grade glioma or glioblastoma, undergoing nonglioma brain surgery, or in good health (not recorded which). V is TRBV6-1 and J is TRBJ2-5, with TRBD2 matching 11 bases. The sample taken for sequencing was glioma tissue, nonneoplastic brain tissue, or PBMCs (not recorded which). The CDR3 DNA reads as TGTGCCAGCAGTTCCCGTAGCGGGGGGGCCGAGACCCAGTACTTC. Translation: CASSSRSGGAETQYF.